This T cell receptor beta chain is drawn from a study of blood T cell repertoires in COVID-19. Assay: immunoSEQ multiplex PCR; the TCRdb copy retains only in-frame clones and omits some. The profile shows tens of thousands of clones, about four fifths of them singletons. V shed 0 bases, J shed 6 bases, and the junction held 8 bases outside the gene matches. CDR3 length: 16 amino acids. The germline V gene has CDR1 MNHNY and CDR2 SVGAGI (reference sequence). V gene TRBV6-6 combines with J gene TRBJ1-5, with TRBD1 matching over 7 bases. The material sequenced was peripheral blood. The source is a human donor in a cohort sampled during active COVID-19. The CDR3: CASSYSAGRTGQPQHF. The CDR3 region has the DNA TGTGCCAGCAGTTACTCCGCGGGGCGGACAGGTCAGCCCCAGCATTTT.